The rows below give T cell receptor beta chains drawn from one sample of a study of cytomegalovirus exposure and HLA in healthy donors. Measured with immunoSEQ multiplex PCR; TCRdb has only the in-frame clones, and not every one. The data contain 80,000 or so clones, about four fifths of them singletons. Material for sequencing was PBMCs. Every receptor here comes from a middle-aged man in good health and CMV-seronegative. CDR3s include the opening cysteine and the closing phenylalanine or tryptophan. A D gene is named only where the DNA matches it firmly. Clone sizes are given selectively: once, few, many, or a class where the clone is expanded.

clone size: -
J gene: TRBJ2-5
V gene: TRBV10-3
D gene: TRBD1
CDR3 protein: CAIRGQEQETQYF
CDR3 DNA: TGTGCCATCAGGGGACAGGAACAAGAGACCCAGTACTTC

clone size: -
J gene: TRBJ2-3
V gene: TRBV5-5
D gene: -
CDR3 protein: CASSPDTSTDTQYF
CDR3 DNA: TGTGCCAGCAGCCCGGACACCAGCACAGATACGCAGTATTTT

clone size: -
J gene: TRBJ2-7
V gene: TRBV7-8
D gene: -
CDR3 protein: CASSLAQRQNTYEQYF
CDR3 DNA: TGTGCCAGCAGCTTAGCTCAAAGACAGAATACCTACGAGCAGTACTTC

clone size: -
J gene: TRBJ2-1
V gene: TRBV18
D gene: -
CDR3 protein: CASSPQGNEQFF
CDR3 DNA: TGTGCCAGCTCACCACAGGGGAATGAGCAGTTCTTC

clone size: -
J gene: TRBJ2-7
V gene: TRBV2
D gene: TRBD1
CDR3 protein: CASKVGGQGSYEQYF
CDR3 DNA: TGTGCCAGCAAGGTTGGGGGACAGGGTTCCTACGAGCAGTACTTC

clone size: -
J gene: TRBJ1-5
V gene: TRBV27
D gene: -
CDR3 protein: CASRREASGNQPQHF
CDR3 DNA: TGTGCCAGCAGGAGGGAAGCGTCGGGCAATCAGCCCCAGCATTTT

clone size: -
J gene: TRBJ1-4
V gene: TRBV20-1
D gene: -
CDR3 protein: CRATTNEKLFF
CDR3 DNA: TGCAGGGCTACGACTAATGAAAAACTGTTTTTT

clone size: -
J gene: TRBJ2-1
V gene: TRBV28
D gene: TRBD1
CDR3 protein: CASSLGQGRTNEQFF
CDR3 DNA: TGTGCCAGCAGTTTGGGACAGGGGAGAACTAATGAGCAGTTCTTC

clone size: -
J gene: TRBJ1-5
V gene: TRBV29-1
D gene: -
CDR3 protein: CSVSLVSNQPQHF
CDR3 DNA: TGCAGCGTTTCATTAGTTAGCAATCAGCCCCAGCATTTT

clone size: -
J gene: TRBJ2-7
V gene: TRBV5-4
D gene: -
CDR3 protein: CASSRPGTNRLGQYF
CDR3 DNA: TGTGCCAGCAGCCGCCCCGGGACAAACCGTCTCGGGCAGTACTTC

clone size: -
J gene: TRBJ1-4
V gene: TRBV18
D gene: -
CDR3 protein: CASSPPVQNEKLFF
CDR3 DNA: TGTGCCAGCTCACCACCGGTCCAGAATGAAAAACTGTTTTTT

clone size: once
J gene: TRBJ1-2
V gene: TRBV15
D gene: -
CDR3 protein: CATSMRESAVGYTF
CDR3 DNA: TGTGCCACCAGCATGCGGGAGTCGGCGGTCGGCTACACCTTC

clone size: -
J gene: TRBJ1-2
V gene: TRBV7-2
D gene: -
CDR3 protein: CASTPSWLNYGYTF
CDR3 DNA: TGTGCCAGCACCCCTTCCTGGCTGAACTATGGCTACACCTTC

clone size: -
J gene: TRBJ1-5
V gene: TRBV5-1
D gene: -
CDR3 protein: CASSLATAGSNQPQHF
CDR3 DNA: TGCGCCAGCAGCTTGGCCACCGCGGGGAGCAATCAGCCCCAGCATTTT

clone size: few
J gene: TRBJ1-5
V gene: TRBV5-1
D gene: -
CDR3 protein: CASSLQGNQPQHF
CDR3 DNA: TGCGCCAGCAGCTTGCAGGGCAATCAGCCCCAGCATTTT

clone size: -
J gene: TRBJ1-6
V gene: TRBV7-2
D gene: TRBD1
CDR3 protein: CASSLPNRGTYSPLHF
CDR3 DNA: TGTGCCAGCAGCTTACCTAACAGGGGGACGTATTCACCCCTCCACTTT

clone size: -
J gene: TRBJ1-1
V gene: TRBV5-1
D gene: -
CDR3 protein: CASSLVAGMNTEAFF
CDR3 DNA: TGCGCCAGCAGCTTGGTGGCGGGGATGAACACTGAAGCTTTCTTT

clone size: -
J gene: TRBJ2-2
V gene: TRBV6-4
D gene: TRBD1
CDR3 protein: CASRDGQGDTGELFF
CDR3 DNA: TGTGCCAGCAGAGACGGACAGGGGGACACCGGGGAGCTGTTTTTT

clone size: -
J gene: TRBJ1-1
V gene: TRBV5-1
D gene: TRBD1
CDR3 protein: CASLGQGASTEAFF
CDR3 DNA: TGCGCCAGCCTAGGACAGGGGGCGAGCACTGAAGCTTTCTTT

clone size: -
J gene: TRBJ1-5
V gene: TRBV7-2
D gene: -
CDR3 protein: CASSLGGPRNQPQHF
CDR3 DNA: TGTGCCAGCAGCTTAGGTGGCCCGCGCAATCAGCCCCAGCATTTT

clone size: -
J gene: TRBJ1-1
V gene: TRBV7-3
D gene: -
CDR3 protein: CASSPGVGYTEAFF
CDR3 DNA: TGTGCCAGCAGCCCAGGGGTCGGATACACTGAAGCTTTCTTT

clone size: -
J gene: TRBJ2-1
V gene: TRBV6-5
D gene: TRBD1
CDR3 protein: CASNRQGGYNEQFF
CDR3 DNA: TGTGCCAGCAACCGACAGGGGGGTTACAATGAGCAGTTCTTC

clone size: -
J gene: TRBJ1-1
V gene: TRBV19
D gene: TRBD1
CDR3 protein: CASSQRGRENTEAFF
CDR3 DNA: TGTGCCAGTAGCCAGAGGGGGCGAGAGAACACTGAAGCTTTCTTT

clone size: -
J gene: TRBJ2-1
V gene: TRBV5-1
D gene: -
CDR3 protein: CASSLSAGNNEQFF
CDR3 DNA: TGCGCCAGCAGCTTGTCCGCAGGGAACAATGAGCAGTTCTTC

clone size: -
J gene: TRBJ2-5
V gene: TRBV11-3
D gene: TRBD2
CDR3 protein: CASSLGLVAGAEETQYF
CDR3 DNA: TGTGCCAGCAGCTTAGGGCTAGTAGCGGGGGCTGAAGAGACCCAGTACTTC

clone size: -
J gene: TRBJ1-1
V gene: TRBV5-6
D gene: TRBD1
CDR3 protein: CASSLTGAENTEAFF
CDR3 DNA: TGTGCCAGCAGCTTGACAGGGGCTGAGAACACTGAAGCTTTCTTT

clone size: -
J gene: TRBJ2-7
V gene: TRBV4-3
D gene: -
CDR3 protein: CASSPRAVQGYEQYF
CDR3 DNA: TGCGCCAGCAGCCCCAGGGCGGTACAGGGTTACGAGCAGTACTTC

clone size: -
J gene: TRBJ2-7
V gene: TRBV6-5
D gene: TRBD2
CDR3 protein: CASSPRAGGPYEQYF
CDR3 DNA: TGTGCCAGCAGTCCTAGGGCGGGGGGGCCGTACGAGCAGTACTTC

clone size: -
J gene: TRBJ2-3
V gene: TRBV11-2
D gene: -
CDR3 protein: CASSPRTTLPTDTQYF
CDR3 DNA: TGTGCCAGCAGCCCGCGGACTACCTTACCCACAGATACGCAGTATTTT

clone size: once
J gene: TRBJ2-1
V gene: TRBV30
D gene: -
CDR3 protein: CAWSVRPGSSYNEQFF
CDR3 DNA: TGTGCCTGGAGTGTACGACCGGGGTCCTCCTACAATGAGCAGTTCTTC

clone size: -
J gene: TRBJ1-2
V gene: TRBV30
D gene: -
CDR3 protein: CAWSVTGRLNYGYTF
CDR3 DNA: TGTGCCTGGAGTGTAACAGGACGGCTTAACTATGGCTACACCTTC

clone size: -
J gene: TRBJ1-2
V gene: TRBV5-1
D gene: TRBD1
CDR3 protein: CASSPSGTDGYTF
CDR3 DNA: TGCGCCAGCAGCCCGTCGGGGACAGATGGCTACACCTTC

clone size: -
J gene: TRBJ2-1
V gene: TRBV15
D gene: TRBD2
CDR3 protein: CATSRDPIGGDEQFF
CDR3 DNA: TGTGCCACCAGCAGAGACCCAATCGGGGGGGATGAGCAGTTCTTC

clone size: -
J gene: TRBJ2-4
V gene: TRBV7-6
D gene: -
CDR3 protein: CASSSTVAKNIQYF
CDR3 DNA: TGTGCCAGCAGCTCCACGGTAGCCAAAAACATTCAGTACTTC

clone size: once
J gene: TRBJ2-3
V gene: TRBV18
D gene: -
CDR3 protein: CASSRSGSARTDTQYF
CDR3 DNA: TGTGCCAGCTCACGATCGGGTTCCGCTAGGACAGATACGCAGTATTTT

clone size: -
J gene: TRBJ2-6
V gene: TRBV2
D gene: -
CDR3 protein: CASRGGTFSGANVLTF
CDR3 DNA: TGTGCCAGCAGGGGCGGGACCTTCTCTGGGGCCAACGTCCTGACTTTC

clone size: few
J gene: TRBJ1-1
V gene: TRBV6-5
D gene: -
CDR3 protein: CASSYFVRGDGTEAFF
CDR3 DNA: TGTGCCAGCAGTTACTTTGTCAGGGGAGATGGAACTGAAGCTTTCTTT

clone size: -
J gene: TRBJ1-2
V gene: TRBV2
D gene: -
CDR3 protein: CASSEAREDGYTF
CDR3 DNA: TGTGCCAGCAGTGAAGCGCGGGAGGATGGCTACACCTTC

clone size: -
J gene: TRBJ1-2
V gene: TRBV5-1
D gene: -
CDR3 protein: CASSLERANYGYTF
CDR3 DNA: TGCGCCAGCAGCTTGGAACGAGCTAACTATGGCTACACCTTC

clone size: -
J gene: TRBJ2-1
V gene: TRBV29-1
D gene: TRBD1
CDR3 protein: CSVAGTGRNEQFF
CDR3 DNA: TGCAGCGTTGCCGGGACAGGCCGAAATGAGCAGTTCTTC

clone size: -
J gene: TRBJ1-5
V gene: TRBV7-2
D gene: TRBD1
CDR3 protein: CASSSGTGGHQPQHF
CDR3 DNA: TGTGCCAGCAGCTCGGGGACAGGGGGCCATCAGCCCCAGCATTTT

clone size: -
J gene: TRBJ1-2
V gene: TRBV27
D gene: -
CDR3 protein: CASSPVGTGYGYTF
CDR3 DNA: TGTGCCAGCAGTCCCGTCGGTACAGGCTATGGCTACACCTTC

clone size: few
J gene: TRBJ1-6
V gene: TRBV30
D gene: -
CDR3 protein: CAWSVWAPPLHF
CDR3 DNA: TGTGCCTGGAGTGTCTGGGCACCACCCCTCCACTTT

clone size: -
J gene: TRBJ1-2
V gene: TRBV6-6
D gene: -
CDR3 protein: CASREGGAKQGYPF
CDR3 DNA: TGTGCCAGCAGGGAGGGAGGGGCGAAGCAGGGCTACCCCTTC

clone size: -
J gene: TRBJ2-1
V gene: TRBV27
D gene: -
CDR3 protein: CASSFYPGTPSYNEQFF
CDR3 DNA: TGTGCCAGCAGTTTTTACCCCGGGACACCTTCTTACAATGAGCAGTTCTTC

clone size: -
J gene: TRBJ2-1
V gene: TRBV2
D gene: TRBD1
CDR3 protein: CASRGDRYNEQFF
CDR3 DNA: TGTGCCAGCAGAGGGGACAGGTACAATGAGCAGTTCTTC

clone size: -
J gene: TRBJ2-3
V gene: TRBV28
D gene: TRBD2
CDR3 protein: CASSLRTSGGGTDTQYF
CDR3 DNA: TGTGCCAGCAGTTTGAGAACTAGCGGGGGGGGCACAGATACGCAGTATTTT

clone size: -
J gene: TRBJ1-5
V gene: TRBV5-1
D gene: TRBD1
CDR3 protein: CASSPGTANQPQHF
CDR3 DNA: TGCGCCAGCAGTCCAGGGACAGCCAATCAGCCCCAGCATTTT

clone size: -
J gene: TRBJ2-5
V gene: TRBV5-1
D gene: TRBD2
CDR3 protein: CASSLEPSGGVRMETQYF
CDR3 DNA: TGCGCCAGCAGCTTGGAGCCTAGCGGGGGGGTGAGGATGGAGACCCAGTACTTC

clone size: -
J gene: TRBJ2-3
V gene: TRBV5-6
D gene: -
CDR3 protein: CASSMWDLYTDTQYF
CDR3 DNA: TGTGCCAGCAGCATGTGGGACTTGTACACAGATACGCAGTATTTT

clone size: -
J gene: TRBJ1-5
V gene: TRBV30
D gene: -
CDR3 protein: CAWSVLGSQPQHF
CDR3 DNA: TGTGCCTGGAGTGTACTGGGGAGTCAGCCCCAGCATTTT

clone size: -
J gene: TRBJ1-1
V gene: TRBV5-1
D gene: -
CDR3 protein: CASSSGFRTEAFF
CDR3 DNA: TGCGCCAGCAGCTCAGGGTTTAGGACTGAAGCTTTCTTT

clone size: many
J gene: TRBJ1-6
V gene: TRBV7-9
D gene: -
CDR3 protein: CASSLMGGDTSPLHF
CDR3 DNA: TGTGCCAGCAGCTTAATGGGGGGGGATACGTCACCCCTCCACTTT